Included here is one TCR beta chain sequence, with context. Its antigen remains unknown. RNA was extracted and reverse transcribed into cDNA as the sequencing template. The assay was immunoSEQ multiplex PCR, and TCRdb's table has in-frame clones only and misses some. The sample holds around 120,000 clones, about 59% seen once. The sample comes from a study of CD8+ T cells in alopecia areata. The study, taken as a whole, reports: Researchers report lesional scalp, most notably alopecia totalis/universalis, outstripped normal scalp in clonality. Many of the expanded lesional clones endured in scalp and blood while on tofacitinib.

Treatment reported: oral pan-JAK inhibitor, 5-10 mg twice daily. Patients with alopecia areata provided lesional scalp punch biopsies as well as peripheral blood. The germline CDR1 and CDR2 sequences are MGHRA and YSYEKL. V was cut by 4 bases and J by 3 bases, with 25 bases left in between. This CDR3 has 19 residues. The sample was CD4+ T cells sorted from blood, taken at week 4, from a patient treated with tofacitinib. This rearrangement joins TRBV4-1 to TRBJ1-5; unclear D gene. The TCR originated in a human donor with alopecia areata. CDR3 region: CASSRQAYAGPTYNQPQHF. CDR3 sequence (DNA): TGCGCCAGCAGCCGCCAGGCCTATGCCGGGCCGACGTACAATCAGCCCCAGCATTTT.